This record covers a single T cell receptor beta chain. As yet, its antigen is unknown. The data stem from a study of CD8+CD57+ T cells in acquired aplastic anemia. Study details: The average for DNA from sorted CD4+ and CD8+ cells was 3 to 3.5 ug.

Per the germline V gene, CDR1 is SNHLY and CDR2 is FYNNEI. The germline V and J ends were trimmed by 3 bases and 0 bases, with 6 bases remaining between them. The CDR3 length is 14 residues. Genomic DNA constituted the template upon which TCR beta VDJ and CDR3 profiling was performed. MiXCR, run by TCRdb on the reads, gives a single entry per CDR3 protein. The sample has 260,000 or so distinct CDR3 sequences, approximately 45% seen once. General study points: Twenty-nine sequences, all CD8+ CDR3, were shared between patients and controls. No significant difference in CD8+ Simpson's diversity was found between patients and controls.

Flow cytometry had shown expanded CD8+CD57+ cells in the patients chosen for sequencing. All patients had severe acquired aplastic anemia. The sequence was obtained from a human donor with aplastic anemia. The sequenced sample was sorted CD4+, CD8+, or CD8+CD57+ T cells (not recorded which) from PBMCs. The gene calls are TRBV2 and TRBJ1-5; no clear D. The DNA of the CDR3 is TGTGCCAGCAGTGATGGGGATAGCAATCAGCCCCAGCATTTT. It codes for CASSDGDSNQPQHF.